This T cell receptor (beta chain) was recorded in a study of a mutant IDH1 vaccine in newly diagnosed glioma. Study summary: Patients received eight vaccinations in weeks 1, 3, 5, 7, 11, 15, 19, 23.

Libraries were prepared by immunoSEQ multiplex PCR; TCRdb keeps only in-frame clonotypes and omits some of them. Seen here are 39,000 or so clones, approximately 80% observed once, and the top ten hold 5.5%. Time point in this sample: week 5, during vaccination. The content of each vaccine dose was 300 ug of mutant IDH1 20-mer peptide, and topical imiquimod accompanied it. Diagnosis in the donors showed new WHO grade 3 or 4 astrocytomas that were IDH1-mutant and ATRX-lost. Germline V gene lookup returns CDR1 SGHTA and CDR2 FQGNSA. Trimming shortened V by 3 bases and J by 6 bases, and 11 bases separated the two germline ends. This CDR3 contains 13 residues. In regard to this clone: Antigen: not known.

The sequence was obtained from a man in his forties with glioma. The sample was PBMCs, taken from a glioma patient whose treatment included an IDH1 peptide vaccine. This chain connects TRBV7-2 to TRBJ1-2; D unclear. CDR3 DNA sequence: TGTGCCAGCAGCTTCCGGCGCGGGGATGGCTACACCTTC. Encoded protein: CASSFRRGDGYTF.